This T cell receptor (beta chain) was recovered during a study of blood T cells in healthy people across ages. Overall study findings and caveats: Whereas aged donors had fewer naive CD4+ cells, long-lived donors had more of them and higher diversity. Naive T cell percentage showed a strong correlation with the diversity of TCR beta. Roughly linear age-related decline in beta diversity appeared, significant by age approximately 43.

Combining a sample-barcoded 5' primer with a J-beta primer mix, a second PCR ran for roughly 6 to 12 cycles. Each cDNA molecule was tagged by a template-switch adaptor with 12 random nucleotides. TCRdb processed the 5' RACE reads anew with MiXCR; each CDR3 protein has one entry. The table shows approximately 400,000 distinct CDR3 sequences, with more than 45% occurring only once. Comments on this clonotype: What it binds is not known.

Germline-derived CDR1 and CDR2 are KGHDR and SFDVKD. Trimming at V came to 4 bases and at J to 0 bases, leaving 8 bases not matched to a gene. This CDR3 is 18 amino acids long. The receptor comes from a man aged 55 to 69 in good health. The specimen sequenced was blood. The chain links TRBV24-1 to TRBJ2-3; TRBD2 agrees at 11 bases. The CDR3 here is CATSDPGLAGLSTDTQYF. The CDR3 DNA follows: TGTGCCACCAGTGACCCAGGACTAGCGGGCCTAAGCACAGATACGCAGTATTTT.